What follows is one T cell receptor beta chain and its context. The antigen is unknown. The sample is drawn from a study of blood T cells in healthy people across ages. A second PCR of roughly 7 to 11 cycles used a sample-barcoded 5' primer and a J-beta primer mix. TCRdb itself ran the 5' RACE reads through MiXCR, one entry per CDR3 protein. The repertoire holds some 1.5 million distinct CDR3 sequences, with 28% as singletons. Germline CDR1 MNHEY, CDR2 SMNVEV (reference sequence). The CDR3 length is 15 residues. V lost 7 bases and J 0 bases, leaving 12 bases between the germline ends. Study-wide points: Roughly linear declines in TCR beta diversity per million T cells occurred with age. Naive and antigen-experienced cells could not be conclusively compared, given unsorted PBMCs.

Russia was home to the donors, healthy Caucasian individuals aged roughly 6 to 95. Sequenced: blood. The sequence was obtained from a woman under 40 in good health. The chain joins TRBV27 to TRBJ2-2; tentatively, D is TRBD1 (6 bases). The chain's CDR3 is CASTPRTANTGELFF. The CDR3 DNA reads TGTGCCAGCACCCCTAGGACAGCGAACACCGGGGAGCTGTTTTTT.